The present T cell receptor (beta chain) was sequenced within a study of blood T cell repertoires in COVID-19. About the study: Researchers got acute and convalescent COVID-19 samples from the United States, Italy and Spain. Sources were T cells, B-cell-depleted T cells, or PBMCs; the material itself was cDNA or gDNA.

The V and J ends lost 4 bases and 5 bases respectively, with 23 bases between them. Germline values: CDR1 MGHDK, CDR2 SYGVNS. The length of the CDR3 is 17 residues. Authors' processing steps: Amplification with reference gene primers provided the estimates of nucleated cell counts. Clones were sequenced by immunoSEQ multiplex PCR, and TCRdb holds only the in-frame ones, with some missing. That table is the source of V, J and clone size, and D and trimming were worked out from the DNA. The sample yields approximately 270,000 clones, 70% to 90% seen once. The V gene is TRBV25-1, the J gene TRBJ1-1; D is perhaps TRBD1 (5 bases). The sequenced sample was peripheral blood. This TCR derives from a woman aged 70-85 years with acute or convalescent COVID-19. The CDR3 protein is CASSATGQGGTRTEAFF. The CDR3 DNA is TGTGCCAGCAGTGCAACGGGTCAGGGAGGGACCCGAACTGAAGCTTTCTTT.